Listed here are 3 T cell receptor beta chains from one sample, sequenced in a study of Ad26.COV2.S vaccination and SARS-CoV-2 variants. The treatment: some 19 received Ad26.COV2.S at low or high dose, single or two shots; about 5 received placebo; per-sample allocation not given. Following the first vaccine or placebo injection, samples were taken on day 63. Assay: immunoSEQ multiplex PCR; the TCRdb copy retains only in-frame clones and omits some. Of about 350,000 clones detected, 88% appear once; the ten largest clones hold 6.4%. Sequences were derived from peripheral blood, sampled in a trial of Ad26.COV2.S vaccine versus placebo. Source of these receptors: a person aged 18-65 years who received the Ad26.COV2.S COVID-19 vaccine or a placebo.

The CDR3 loop is CASSLPKHPLSNEQFF. DNA for the CDR3: TGTGCCAGCAGCTTACCCAAACATCCTCTCAGTAATGAGCAGTTCTTC. This chain connects TRBV7-8 to TRBJ2-1, with D unclear. The V gene lost 2 bases and the J gene lost 7 bases, with 18 bases spanning the gap. The CDR3 loop spans 16 amino acids. Per germline, CDR1 SGHVS and CDR2 FQNEAQ.

The chain joins TRBV4-3 to TRBJ1-1, with D unresolved. Germline loops: CDR1 LGHNA, CDR2 YSLEER. This CDR3 has 14 residues. Trimming took 1 base from V and 1 from J, leaving 7 bases between them. The DNA of the CDR3 is TGCGCCAGCAGCCAAGGGTCAGAGAACACTGAAGCTTTCTTT. It translates to CASSQGSENTEAFF.

The chain couples TRBV25-1 to TRBJ2-2; weak D call: TRBD1 (5 bases). Deletions cut 5 bases from V and 1 base from J, with 8 bases between. From germline, CDR1 is MGHDK and CDR2 SYGVNS. This CDR3 has 14 residues. CDR3 amino acids: CASSPRVNTGELFF. The CDR3 DNA follows: TGTGCCAGCAGTCCCAGGGTGAACACCGGGGAGCTGTTTTTT.